The rows below give T cell receptor beta chains drawn from one sample of a study of CD8+ T cells in alopecia areata. The method was immunoSEQ multiplex PCR; TCRdb's version includes in-frame clones alone and lacks a portion of them. This repertoire shows some 51,000 clones, 96% found once; its top ten account for roughly 26%. The sample was CD8+ T cells sorted from blood, taken at week 0. These receptors came from a human donor with alopecia areata. CDR3s include the opening cysteine and the closing phenylalanine or tryptophan. A D gene is named only where the DNA matches it firmly. Not all rows give a size; the values are once, few, many and, for expanded clones, a class.

clone_size	d_call	v_call	j_call	cdr3_aa	cdr3_nt
once	TRBD2	TRBV4-1	TRBJ2-7	CASSQERGGTRGYEQYF	TGCGCCAGCAGCCAAGAGAGGGGCGGGACTAGAGGGTACGAGCAGTACTTC
once	-	TRBV27	TRBJ1-6	CASSLSPPGGNRPLHF	TGTGCCAGCAGTTTATCCCCCCCGGGGGGTAATCGACCCCTCCACTTT
few	-	TRBV7-9	TRBJ1-5	CASSSTRGQPQHF	TGTGCCAGCAGCTCCACGAGGGGTCAGCCCCAGCATTTT
once	-	TRBV4-1	TRBJ2-5	CASSPTGIETQYF	TGCGCCAGCAGCCCTACAGGGATTGAGACCCAGTACTTC
-	TRBD1	TRBV4-3	TRBJ2-7	CASSQSRGLEQYF	TGCGCCAGCAGCCAGAGCAGGGGGCTCGAGCAGTACTTC
-	-	TRBV29-1	TRBJ2-1	CSVGVGGSYNEQFF	TGCAGCGTCGGCGTGGGTGGCTCCTACAATGAGCAGTTCTTC
-	-	TRBV7-9	TRBJ2-1	CASTMGLGGNEQFF	TGTGCCAGCACCATGGGGCTGGGGGGAAATGAGCAGTTCTTC
-	-	TRBV5-1	TRBJ2-7	CASSSVGPNYEQYF	TGCGCCAGCAGCTCCGTCGGACCCAACTACGAGCAGTACTTC
-	TRBD1	TRBV29-1	TRBJ2-5	CSVNPGQGIRETQYF	TGCAGCGTTAACCCGGGACAGGGAATCCGTGAGACCCAGTACTTC
-	-	TRBV30	TRBJ2-1	CAWSLSRNEQFF	TGTGCCTGGAGTCTCAGTCGCAATGAGCAGTTCTTC
-	-	TRBV18	TRBJ2-3	CASSPPLTGHSTDTQYF	TGTGCCAGCTCACCACCGTTAACAGGACATTCCACAGATACGCAGTATTTT
once	-	TRBV5-5	TRBJ2-7	CASSPERFPGEQYF	TGTGCCAGCAGCCCGGAGCGCTTCCCTGGGGAGCAGTACTTC
-	-	TRBV5-1	TRBJ2-3	CASSFRQPTDTQYF	TGCGCCAGCAGCTTTAGACAGCCCACAGATACGCAGTATTTT
-	-	TRBV7-6	TRBJ2-1	CASSLARVGGGLHEQFF	TGTGCCAGCAGCCTGGCTCGGGTTGGGGGGGGCCTCCATGAGCAGTTCTTC
-	TRBD2	TRBV7-8	TRBJ2-1	CASSFSSGGAANEQFF	TGTGCCAGCAGCTTCTCTAGCGGGGGGGCCGCTAATGAGCAGTTCTTC
-	TRBD1	TRBV4-3	TRBJ2-7	CASSQDPVGQGLYEQYF	TGCGCCAGCAGCCAAGATCCGGTGGGACAGGGCCTCTACGAGCAGTACTTC
-	-	TRBV7-9	TRBJ2-1	CASSSSGRPNEQFF	TGTGCCAGCAGCTCATCGGGACGTCCCAATGAGCAGTTCTTC
once	-	TRBV6-5	TRBJ2-7	CASSYSRTHLNEQYF	TGTGCCAGCAGTTACTCCCGGACACACCTCAACGAGCAGTACTTC